This T cell receptor beta chain was retrieved from a study of blood T cell repertoires in COVID-19. Study-wide context: Researchers got acute and convalescent COVID-19 samples from the United States, Italy and Spain. PBMCs, B-cell-depleted T cells, or T cells provided the cDNA or gDNA that made up the material.

Trimming removed 0 bases from V and 7 bases from J; junction bases left unmatched: 9. The CDR3 consists of 17 residues. Germline lookup yields CDR1 SGHDN and CDR2 FVKESK. Original handling: Quantification of nucleated cells was approximated via reference gene primer amplification. The repertoire was sequenced with immunoSEQ multiplex PCR; TCRdb's copy has only in-frame clones and lacks some. The D gene and trimming were derived from the DNA, and the V and J assignments and clone size from that table. The sample carries around 100,000 clones, 80% to 90% recorded once. The chain has TRBV14 and TRBJ2-1; 10 bases line up with TRBD2. The source is an elderly man with acute or convalescent COVID-19. The specimen was peripheral blood. In DNA, the CDR3 is TGTGCCAGCAGCCAAGAAGGGGTAGCGGGAGGAAAAAATGAGCAGTTCTTC. Amino acids: CASSQEGVAGGKNEQFF.